These 14 T cell receptor beta chains share one sample of origin, sequenced in a study of blood T cell repertoires in COVID-19. This table comes from immunoSEQ multiplex PCR, and its TCRdb copy is limited to in-frame clones, with some not included. The sample has fewer than 250,000 clones, 83% seen once; the top ten hold approximately 5.7%. The sequenced sample consisted of peripheral blood. The receptors here all came from a human donor in a cohort sampled during active COVID-19.

The chain employs TRBV12-3 or TRBV12-4 and TRBJ2-3; D unclear. V lost 5 bases and J lost 5, with 8 bases in between. There are 12 residues in the CDR3. The CDR3 nucleotides read TGTGCCAGCAGTCCATCGGTAGATACGCAGTATTTT. It specifies CASSPSVDTQYF.

This chain links TRBV6-4 with TRBJ2-3; possibly TRBD1 for D (5 bases). The V end lost 8 bases, the J end lost 0 bases, and 12 bases lay between the germline ends. This CDR3 comprises 14 residues. The germline V gene encodes CDR1 MRHNA and CDR2 SNTAGT. The CDR3 nucleotides read TGTGCCAGCTCTCAAGGGGCAAGCACAGATACGCAGTATTTT. This codes for CASSQGASTDTQYF.

The chain links TRBV5-6 to TRBJ2-5, with D maybe TRBD1 (6 bases). This CDR3 has 13 residues. Trimming shortened V by 0 bases and J by 3 bases, and 6 bases separated the two germline ends. CDR1 and CDR2 from the germline V gene are SGHDT and YYEEEE. CDR3 bases: TGTGCCAGCAGCTTGGGGACAGAAGAGACCCAGTACTTC. Translating it yields CASSLGTEETQYF.

This clone is a singleton in its sample. This rearrangement joins TRBV7-2 to TRBJ2-7; 13 bases are a match to TRBD2. The germline gives CDR1 SGHTA, CDR2 FQGNSA. V lost 5 bases to trimming and J lost 4 bases; unmatched junction nucleotides: 8. CDR3 size: 16 residues. The CDR3 spells CASSTLAGGRVYEQYF. Written as DNA, the CDR3 is TGTGCCAGCAGCACACTAGCGGGAGGGAGAGTGTACGAGCAGTACTTC.

This rearrangement joins TRBV30 to TRBJ1-5; D is perhaps TRBD1 (6 bases). The V end lost 2 bases, the J end lost 0 bases, and 11 bases lay between the germline ends. CDR1 is GTSNPN and CDR2 is SVGIG in the germline V gene (reference sequence). CDR3 size: 15 residues. This chain's CDR3 is CAWSPGDYSNQPQHF. In DNA form, the CDR3 reads TGTGCCTGGAGTCCAGGGGATTATAGCAATCAGCCCCAGCATTTT.

V is TRBV3-1 (or the pseudogene TRBV3-2) and J is TRBJ1-2; D is perhaps TRBD1 (5 bases). The V end was cut by 1 base, the J end by 2 bases, with 17 bases between. This CDR3 contains 17 residues. Germline V gene data show CDR1 as LGHDT and CDR2 as YNNKEL (reference sequence). The CDR3 bases are TGTGCCAGCAGCCAAGGCCACGGACAAACTACGAACTATGGCTACACCTTC. Protein product: CASSQGHGQTTNYGYTF.

V and J are TRBV4-1 and TRBJ2-1; the match to TRBD2 covers 9 bases. Germline V gene lookup returns CDR1 MGHRA and CDR2 YSYEKL. J was trimmed by 6 bases and V by 5 bases; bases with no gene match: 8. There are 15 residues in the CDR3. Written as DNA, the CDR3 is TGCGCCAGCAGCTCCCTCAGCGGGGGGACCAATGAGCAGTTCTTC. This codes for CASSSLSGGTNEQFF.

In this sample, this clone turned up a few times. This chain links TRBV20-1 with TRBJ1-2, with D hard to call. Germline-derived CDR1 and CDR2 are DFQATT and SNEGSKA (reference sequence). This CDR3 region has 10 residues. Deletions cut 8 bases from V and 4 bases from J, with 8 bases between. CDR3 region: CSSSVYGYTF. In DNA, the CDR3 is TGCAGTTCTTCCGTCTATGGCTACACCTTC.

This sequence joins TRBV24-1 and TRBJ1-2; D gene ambiguous. Germline CDR1 reads KGHDR; CDR2 reads SFDVKD. The CDR3 has 11 residues. Trimming took 2 bases from V and 7 from J, leaving 4 bases between them. The chain's CDR3 is CATSDSVGYTF. The CDR3 nucleotides are TGTGCCACCAGTGATTCCGTTGGCTACACCTTC.

The V call is TRBV19, the J call TRBJ1-3; D is undetermined. Trimming took off 4 bases at V and 3 bases at J, with 22 bases between the two ends. CDR1 LNHDA and CDR2 SQIVND come from the germline V gene (reference sequence). The CDR3 runs to 18 residues. The CDR3 reads CASSTSRLTQSIGNTIYF. DNA of the CDR3: TGTGCCAGTAGTACTTCAAGACTTACCCAATCGATTGGAAACACCATATATTTT.

The chain recombines TRBV6-1 with TRBJ1-2, with 10 bases fitting TRBD1. Trimming cost V 3 bases and J 1 base; bases outside gene matches: 2. The CDR3 is 15 amino acids. CDR1 and CDR2 (germline): MNHNS, SASEGT. The CDR3 DNA follows: TGTGCCAGCAGTGACCGGACAGGGGGTAACTATGGCTACACCTTC. Translation: CASSDRTGGNYGYTF.

The CDR3 loop is CASSGANTEAFF. In DNA form, the CDR3 reads TGTGCCAGTAGTGGGGCGAACACTGAAGCTTTCTTT. The chain links TRBV19 to TRBJ1-1, with D possibly TRBD1 on 5 matching bases. The CDR3 has 12 residues. Between the trimmed V and J ends, which lost 5 bases and 1 base, there was a span of 5 bases. Germline V gene sequence: CDR1 LNHDA, CDR2 SQIVND (reference sequence). Using reference TRBV19 and TRBJ1-1 for the parts outside the CDR3, the full variable domain is DGGITQSPKYLFRKEGQNVTLSCEQNLNHDAMYWYRQDPGQGLRLIYYSQIVNDFQKGDIAEGYSVSREKKESFPLTVTSAQKNPTAFYLCASSGANTEAFFGQGTRLTVV.

J is TRBJ1-2 and V is TRBV5-1; D perhaps matches TRBD1 (6 bases). The V end lost 5 bases, the J end lost 1 base, and 12 bases lay between the germline ends. Germline CDR1 and CDR2: SGHRS and YFSETQ. The CDR3 runs to 14 residues. CDR3 region: CASREGGFNYGYTF. The CDR3 DNA sequence: TGCGCCAGCAGGGAAGGGGGTTTTAACTATGGCTACACCTTC.

This rearrangement joins TRBV7-9 to TRBJ2-1; 8 bases agree with TRBD2. Unmatched junction bases numbered 11, after V lost 0 bases and J lost 10 bases. Germline V gene data show CDR1 as SEHNR and CDR2 as FQNEAQ (reference sequence). The CDR3 covers 16 residues. DNA for the CDR3: TGTGCCAGCAGCTTAGCGCTCGATAGCGGGATCGGGGAGCAGTTCTTC. It is translated as CASSLALDSGIGEQFF.